This entry lists 32 T cell receptor beta chains sequenced from one sample in a study of blood T cell repertoires in COVID-19. Sequencing was performed with immunoSEQ multiplex PCR; in TCRdb, only in-frame clones are kept and a portion is missing. The table shows 60,000 to 75,000 clones, with 75% to 85% occurring only once. Sequenced input: peripheral blood. All receptors derive from a human donor in a cohort sampled during active COVID-19.

The chain uses TRBV5-5 and TRBJ2-2; D perhaps matches TRBD1 (6 bases). This CDR3 comprises 15 residues. Trimming took 3 bases from V and 4 from J, leaving 13 bases between them. Germline values: CDR1 SGHKS, CDR2 YYEKEE (reference sequence). The CDR3 loop is CASSSGQRLTGELFF. Written as DNA, the CDR3 is TGTGCCAGCAGCTCAGGACAGAGGCTCACCGGGGAGCTGTTTTTT.

The V gene is TRBV27, the J gene TRBJ2-5, with a weak D call TRBD2 (6 bases). The germline V gene has CDR1 MNHEY and CDR2 SMNVEV (reference sequence). CDR3 length: 14 amino acids. The germline V and J ends were trimmed by 4 bases and 2 bases, with 11 bases remaining between them. The CDR3 spells CASSSHRGQETQYF. The CDR3 region has the DNA TGTGCCAGCAGTTCACACCGGGGGCAAGAGACCCAGTACTTC.

The chain links TRBV10-3 to TRBJ1-5, with 10 bases fitting TRBD1. The CDR3 contains 14 residues. V lost 6 bases to trimming and J lost 7 bases; unmatched junction nucleotides: 6. Germline assignment: CDR1 ENHRY and CDR2 SYGVKD. CDR3 sequence reads: CAIRGGTGEQPQHF. CDR3 DNA: TGTGCCATCAGGGGTGGGACAGGGGAACAGCCCCAGCATTTT.

J is TRBJ2-5 and V is TRBV19; 8 positions agree with TRBD1. In germline, CDR1 is LNHDA, CDR2 SQIVND (reference sequence). V dropped 3 bases and J dropped 5; count of bases not matched to a gene: 2. The CDR3 is 13 amino acids. The CDR3 DNA is TGTGCCAGTAGTATTACAGGGGGGGAGACCCAGTACTTC. Protein sequence: CASSITGGETQYF.

The chain is built from TRBV9 and TRBJ2-1; 11 bases map to TRBD2. The trim removed 3 bases at V and 1 base at J, leaving 3 bases unmatched. The CDR3 covers 16 residues. Looked up from germline, CDR1 is SGDLS and CDR2 is YYNGEE. The CDR3 DNA reads TGTGCCAGCAGCGACCTAGCGGGGGGATCCTACAATGAGCAGTTCTTC. Its translation is CASSDLAGGSYNEQFF.

The chain combines TRBV6-1 with TRBJ1-1, with 8 nucleotides matching TRBD1. CDR3 size: 18 residues. Per germline, CDR1 MNHNS and CDR2 SASEGT. V trimming: 6 bases; J trimming: 4 bases; junction bases outside the gene matches: 19. As DNA, the CDR3 is TGTGCCAGCAGGGAACTAACAGGGGGTCGGGGAGGCGGCACTGAAGCTTTCTTT. Protein product: CASRELTGGRGGGTEAFF.

The chain employs TRBV2 and TRBJ2-3; D gene unclear. Trimming removed 4 bases from V and 2 bases from J, with 10 bases in between. This CDR3 has 14 residues. From germline, CDR1 is SNHLY and CDR2 FYNNEI. CDR3 amino acids: CASSGSLHTDTQYF. The CDR3 DNA reads TGTGCCAGCAGTGGAAGTTTACACACAGATACGCAGTATTTT.

The gene calls are TRBV30 and TRBJ2-3, with D tentatively TRBD2 (7 bases). V lost 7 bases and J 0 bases, leaving 17 bases between the germline ends. Germline values: CDR1 GTSNPN, CDR2 SVGIG (reference sequence). This CDR3 is 15 amino acids long. This chain's CDR3 is CALGEGGTSTDTQYF. Written as DNA, the CDR3 is TGTGCCTTGGGGGAGGGGGGGACAAGCACAGATACGCAGTATTTT.

The chain is built from TRBV2 and TRBJ1-1; possible D gene TRBD1, 5 bases. Germline V gene data show CDR1 as SNHLY and CDR2 as FYNNEI. V was cut by 4 bases and J by 4 bases, with 10 bases left in between. CDR3 size: 13 residues. CDR3 residues: CASSGQGTTEAFF. The CDR3 region has the DNA TGTGCCAGCAGTGGTCAGGGCACCACTGAAGCTTTCTTT.

The chain links TRBV11-2 to TRBJ1-2; weak D call: TRBD1 (5 bases). Trimming shortened V by 5 bases and J by 1 base, and 11 bases separated the two germline ends. The CDR3 totals 14 residues. CDR1 and CDR2 (germline): SGHAT, FQNNGV. The DNA of the CDR3 is TGTGCCAGCAGCCCGGGGGGGAATAACTATGGCTACACCTTC. Translation gives CASSPGGNNYGYTF.

The rearrangement joins TRBV13 to TRBJ1-4; 7 bases fit TRBD1. The CDR3 has 16 amino acids. Per germline, CDR1 PRHDT and CDR2 FYEKMQ (reference sequence). The ends lost 2 bases at V and 7 bases at J; junction bases unmatched: 10. CDR3 amino acids: CASSLKIKGAGEKLFF. CDR3 sequence (DNA): TGTGCCAGCAGCTTAAAAATTAAGGGGGCGGGTGAAAAACTGTTTTTT. The full variable domain, rest sourced from reference TRBV13 and TRBJ1-4, is AAGVIQSPRHLIKEKRETATLKCYPIPRHDTVYWYQQGPGQDPQFLISFYEKMQSDKGSIPDRFSAQQFSDYHSELNMSSLELGDSALYFCASSLKIKGAGEKLFFGSGTQLSVL.

The chain joins TRBV6-2 or TRBV6-3 to TRBJ2-1; 13 nucleotides agree with TRBD2. Germline CDR1 and CDR2: MNHEY and SVGEGT. V was pared by 2 bases and J by 5 bases, with 6 bases of the junction left unmatched. There are 17 residues in the CDR3. The CDR3 reads CASSYRTSGGPNNEQFF. DNA of the CDR3: TGTGCCAGCAGTTACCGGACTAGCGGGGGCCCTAACAATGAGCAGTTCTTC.

The chain employs TRBV6-5 and TRBJ2-7, with no clear D. Per the germline V gene, CDR1 is MNHEY and CDR2 is SVGAGI. The CDR3 loop spans 13 amino acids. V dropped 5 bases and J dropped 7 bases, with 15 bases sitting between them. The CDR3 DNA reads as TGTGCCAGCAGTCATGAATCCCTACGGGAGCAGTACGTC. It translates to CASSHESLREQYV.

The V call is TRBV18, the J call TRBJ2-3; the match to TRBD2 covers 7 bases. Germline values: CDR1 KGHSH, CDR2 LQKENI. V lost 0 bases and J lost 1; bases outside the gene matches: 7. This CDR3 has 17 amino acids. In DNA form, the CDR3 reads TGTGCCAGCTCACCACCCGGTTTGGCGGGGGGCACAGATACGCAGTATTTT. Encoded protein: CASSPPGLAGGTDTQYF.

The rearrangement uses TRBV18 and TRBJ2-4, with 7 bases fitting TRBD2. Germline CDR1 and CDR2: KGHSH and LQKENI. V was pared by 0 bases and J by 7 bases, with 6 bases of the junction left unmatched. The CDR3 has 15 amino acids. The CDR3 spells CASSPPPGEGNIQYF. In nucleotides, the CDR3 is TGTGCCAGCTCACCACCGCCTGGGGAGGGGAACATTCAGTACTTC.

The gene calls are TRBV28 and TRBJ2-3; no clear D. V was pared by 5 bases and J by 0 bases, with 24 bases between. Germline CDR1 and CDR2: MDHEN and SYDVKM. This CDR3 is built from 19 residues. CDR3 nucleotide sequence: TGTGCCAGCAGTACCAAATTCAAAAGACTCTCCTCTAGCACAGATACGCAGTATTTT. Its translation is CASSTKFKRLSSSTDTQYF. The full variable domain, with the rest looked up from reference TRBV28 and TRBJ2-3, is DVKVTQSSRYLVKRTGEKVFLECVQDMDHENMFWYRQDPGLGLRLIYFSYDVKMKEKGDIPEGYSVSREKKERFSLILESASTNQTSMYLCASSTKFKRLSSSTDTQYFGPGTRLTVL.

This chain joins TRBV7-6 and TRBJ1-5; 9 bases line up with TRBD1. V lost 5 bases and J lost 2; bases outside the gene matches: 4. CDR3 length equals 15 residues. CDR1 is SGHVS, CDR2 FNYEAQ, per germline. CDR3 protein: CASSVDRGGNQPQHF. The CDR3 DNA follows: TGTGCCAGCAGCGTAGACAGGGGGGGCAATCAGCCCCAGCATTTT.

The chain carries TRBV18 and TRBJ2-1; D ambiguous. The germline V gene encodes CDR1 KGHSH and CDR2 LQKENI. V was shortened by 0 bases and J by 0 bases, with 9 bases between the two germline ends. The CDR3 is made up of 16 amino acids. CDR3 loop: CASSPPTVGSYNEQFF. CDR3 DNA: TGTGCCAGCTCACCACCCACAGTTGGCTCCTACAATGAGCAGTTCTTC.

The chain has TRBV11-2 and TRBJ2-7; D perhaps matches TRBD2 (6 bases). From germline, CDR1 is SGHAT and CDR2 FQNNGV. Deletions cut 5 bases from V and 0 bases from J, with 11 bases between. The CDR3 length is 14 residues. CDR3: CASSAASDSYEQYF. The CDR3 region has the DNA TGTGCCAGCAGCGCGGCTAGCGACTCCTACGAGCAGTACTTC.

J is TRBJ2-1 and V is TRBV10-3; D perhaps matches TRBD1 (6 bases). This CDR3 comprises 16 residues. The V and J ends lost 2 bases and 1 base respectively, with 12 bases between them. In germline, CDR1 is ENHRY, CDR2 SYGVKD. The CDR3 spells CAISETGKGSYNEQFF. DNA of the CDR3: TGTGCCATCAGTGAGACAGGGAAAGGGTCCTACAATGAGCAGTTCTTC.

The V call is TRBV18, the J call TRBJ2-4; 12 bases match TRBD1. The CDR3 is 18 amino acids. The germline gives CDR1 KGHSH, CDR2 LQKENI. V gave up 0 bases and J gave up 2 bases; unmatched junction bases: 5. The CDR3 here is CASSPPAGQGASKNIQYF. The CDR3 nucleotides read TGTGCCAGCTCACCACCGGCGGGACAGGGGGCTTCCAAAAACATTCAGTACTTC.

A few counts support this clone. The chain recombines TRBV2 with TRBJ1-2; TRBD1 matches 8 bases. The germline CDR1 and CDR2 sequences are SNHLY and FYNNEI. The ends lost 0 bases at V and 4 bases at J; junction bases unmatched: 4. CDR3 length: 15 amino acids. The CDR3 sequence is CASSEAGQGLYGYTF. The CDR3 DNA reads as TGTGCCAGCAGTGAAGCCGGACAGGGCCTCTATGGCTACACCTTC.

The rearrangement links TRBV28 to TRBJ1-2; D gene unclear. The germline gives CDR1 MDHEN, CDR2 SYDVKM. CDR3 length equals 14 residues. Trimming took 5 bases from V and 8 from J, leaving 18 bases between them. The CDR3 is CASSPRSRLWGYTF. CDR3 bases: TGTGCCAGCAGTCCTAGATCTCGGCTTTGGGGCTACACCTTC.

The chain combines TRBV11-2 with TRBJ2-2; D is unclear. Trimming took off 1 base at V and 6 bases at J, with 6 bases between the two ends. The CDR3 is made up of 13 amino acids. Germline V gives CDR1 SGHAT, CDR2 FQNNGV. The CDR3 loop is CASSLVPSGELFF. The CDR3 nucleotides read TGTGCCAGCAGCTTAGTCCCCTCCGGGGAGCTGTTTTTT.

This chain links TRBV28 with TRBJ2-3; 10 positions agree with TRBD2. CDR1 and CDR2 (germline): MDHEN, SYDVKM. After removal of 4 bases from V and 3 bases from J, the junction contained 7 bases not matched to a gene. The CDR3 is 16 amino acids. In DNA, the CDR3 is TGTGCCAGCAGTTCCCGGACTAGCGGCAGGACAGATACGCAGTATTTT. This codes for CASSSRTSGRTDTQYF.

V and J are TRBV7-9 and TRBJ2-3; 9 bases are a match to TRBD1. The junction had 6 bases not matched to a gene; V was cut back by 5 bases and J by 3 bases. Germline V gene data show CDR1 as SEHNR and CDR2 as FQNEAQ (reference sequence). CDR3 length: 15 amino acids. The CDR3, as DNA: TGTGCCAGCAGCCTGACAGGGGGTTGGACAGATACGCAGTATTTT. This gives the protein CASSLTGGWTDTQYF.

With respect to this clone: Other DNA sequences in this sample translate to the same CDR3. This chain uses TRBV3-1 (or the pseudogene TRBV3-2) with TRBJ2-5; D ambiguous. The CDR3 runs 12 residues. The germline V gene has CDR1 LGHDT and CDR2 YNNKEL (reference sequence). V lost 1 base to trimming and J lost 4 bases, with 4 bases between them. CDR3 sequence (DNA): TGTGCCAGCAGCCAAGTCCGAGAGACCCAGTACTTC. This encodes CASSQVRETQYF.

The chain joins TRBV11-3 to TRBJ2-2; possible D gene TRBD1, 6 bases. The CDR3 runs to 14 residues. V lost 4 bases to trimming and J lost 3 bases, with 9 bases between them. CDR1 is SGHNT and CDR2 is YENEEA in the germline V gene. CDR3: CASSSQGDTGELFF. The CDR3 region has the DNA TGTGCCAGCAGCTCACAGGGTGACACCGGGGAGCTGTTTTTT.

V gene TRBV5-6 combines with J gene TRBJ2-7; TRBD1 matches 9 bases. CDR3 size: 11 residues. The germline V gene encodes CDR1 SGHDT and CDR2 YYEEEE. The CDR3, as DNA: TGTGCCAGCAGCTCGGGGACAGGGAGTGACGTC. This encodes CASSSGTGSDV.

The gene calls are TRBV5-6 and TRBJ2-6; 9 bases match TRBD1. Germline V gives CDR1 SGHDT, CDR2 YYEEEE. This CDR3 is built from 17 residues. Trimming removed 5 bases from V and 2 bases from J; junction bases left unmatched: 8. This CDR3 reads CASRKTGGAAGANVLTF. The DNA of the CDR3 is TGTGCCAGCAGAAAAACAGGGGGCGCAGCTGGGGCCAACGTCCTGACTTTC.

J is TRBJ2-1 and V is TRBV11-2; 12 nucleotides agree with TRBD2. J gave up 3 bases and V 5 bases, and 8 bases lay outside the gene matches. Germline V gene lookup returns CDR1 SGHAT and CDR2 FQNNGV. The CDR3 has 17 residues. The CDR3 nucleotides are TGTGCCAGCAGCCCCTGGACTAGCGGGGACTACTACAATGAGCAGTTCTTC. It encodes CASSPWTSGDYYNEQFF.

This clone was detected once. The chain employs TRBV6-6 and TRBJ1-1; D gene ambiguous. The V and J ends lost 0 bases and 1 base respectively, with 6 bases between them. The CDR3 has 14 residues. CDR1 and CDR2 from the germline V gene are MNHNY and SVGAGI (reference sequence). DNA of the CDR3: TGTGCCAGCAGTTACTCGGAGGGGAACACTGAAGCTTTCTTT. Residues: CASSYSEGNTEAFF.